One sample yielded the 20 T cell receptor beta chains listed below, sequenced in a study of cytomegalovirus exposure and HLA in healthy donors. The study ran its PCR with 60 Vbeta and 13 Jbeta primers. Sequencing was performed with immunoSEQ multiplex PCR; in TCRdb, only in-frame clones are kept and a portion is missing. The sample includes under 150,000 clones, about four fifths seen only once; the top ten take around 4.3%. The sequenced material came from PBMCs. The receptors stem from a man aged 25-40 years in good health and CMV-seropositive.

The rearrangement joins TRBV7-2 to TRBJ2-1, with 9 bases fitting TRBD2. This CDR3 spans 13 amino acids. The trim removed 3 bases at V and 6 bases at J, leaving 0 bases unmatched. Germline loops: CDR1 SGHTA, CDR2 FQGNSA. In DNA form, the CDR3 reads TGTGCCAGCAGCTTGCGGGGGGGCAATGAGCAGTTCTTC. Its translation: CASSLRGGNEQFF.

The genes are TRBV6-5 and TRBJ1-1; 7 bases are shared with TRBD1. The germline V gene encodes CDR1 MNHEY and CDR2 SVGAGI. This CDR3 spans 15 amino acids. Trimming removed 5 bases from V and 1 base from J; junction bases left unmatched: 7. CDR3 DNA sequence: TGTGCCAGCAGTCGCCATGACAGGGAGAACACTGAAGCTTTCTTT. It specifies CASSRHDRENTEAFF.

The chain has TRBV14 and TRBJ2-3, with TRBD2 matching over 8 bases. Per germline, CDR1 SGHDN and CDR2 FVKESK. The CDR3 runs 15 residues. The V segment lost 3 bases and the J segment 4 bases; nucleotides outside the gene matches: 6. CDR3 loop: CASSQLREVPDTQYF. For the CDR3, the DNA is TGTGCCAGCAGCCAGCTGCGGGAGGTCCCAGATACGCAGTATTTT.

V gene TRBV4-1 combines with J gene TRBJ1-5, with 7 nucleotides matching TRBD1. The germline V gene has CDR1 MGHRA and CDR2 YSYEKL. With 4 bases clipped from V and 3 bases from J, the junction kept 6 bases outside the gene matches. CDR3 length: 15 amino acids. The CDR3 DNA reads as TGCGCCAGCAGCCCTACACAGGGGCTCAATCAGCCCCAGCATTTT. This codes for CASSPTQGLNQPQHF.

The chain's CDR3 is CASSLDGTGYDEQYF. The CDR3 region has the DNA TGTGCCAGCAGCTTGGACGGGACAGGGTACGACGAGCAGTACTTC. V and J are TRBV5-6 and TRBJ2-7; the match to TRBD1 covers 9 bases. The CDR3 consists of 15 residues. In germline, CDR1 is SGHDT, CDR2 YYEEEE. The ends lost 0 bases at V and 5 bases at J; junction bases unmatched: 6.

The chain recombines TRBV11-2 with TRBJ2-2, with D possibly being TRBD1 (5 bases). Trimming pared 0 bases from V and 2 bases from J, leaving 13 bases between. Germline-derived CDR1 and CDR2 are SGHAT and FQNNGV. The CDR3 contains 17 residues. The CDR3 DNA follows: TGTGCCAGCAGCTTAGATCATAGGGGAACCAACACCGGGGAGCTGTTTTTT. Translation gives CASSLDHRGTNTGELFF.

The rearrangement joins TRBV19 to TRBJ1-5; D is undetermined. This CDR3 has 12 residues. CDR1 and CDR2 (germline): LNHDA, SQIVND (reference sequence). V dropped 6 bases and J dropped 6 bases, with 9 bases sitting between them. In DNA, the CDR3 is TGTGCCAGTAGCCGCGGAGTTCAGCCCCAGCATTTT. Amino acid sequence: CASSRGVQPQHF.

This clone has a single count. The chain is built from TRBV10-3 and TRBJ1-4, with a tentative D call TRBD1 (6 bases). Per the germline V gene, CDR1 is ENHRY and CDR2 is SYGVKD. V was clipped by 5 bases and J by 0 bases, with 16 bases between them. This CDR3 has 17 amino acids. DNA for the CDR3: TGTGCCATCAGTCGCACAGGGTACCCTTCAACTAATGAAAAACTGTTTTTT. It translates to CAISRTGYPSTNEKLFF.

The J gene is TRBJ2-7, the V gene TRBV9; a possible D gene is TRBD1 (5 bases). Germline assignment: CDR1 SGDLS and CDR2 YYNGEE. This CDR3 is built from 15 residues. The V gene lost 3 bases and the J gene lost 4 bases, with 17 bases spanning the gap. The CDR3 nucleotides are TGTGCCAGCAGCGCTTCGACAGATACTGTTTACGAGCAGTACTTC. Translation gives CASSASTDTVYEQYF.

The V and J genes are TRBV9 and TRBJ2-2; 8 nucleotides line up with TRBD1. The V and J ends lost 3 bases and 5 bases, in that order; junction bases with no gene match: 3. The CDR3 spans 14 residues. Germline lookup yields CDR1 SGDLS and CDR2 YYNGEE. For the CDR3, the DNA is TGTGCCAGCAGCGCGAGACAGGGGACCGGGGAGCTGTTTTTT. Protein: CASSARQGTGELFF.

V and J are TRBV5-1 and TRBJ2-3, with 9 bases identical to TRBD1. Per germline, CDR1 SGHRS and CDR2 YFSETQ. Trimming removed 5 bases from V and 6 bases from J; junction bases left unmatched: 7. The CDR3 runs to 14 residues. The CDR3 nucleotides read TGCGCCAGCAGACCCGGGACAGGGTGGGATACGCAGTATTTT. This sequence encodes CASRPGTGWDTQYF.

This clone was recorded once. The chain is built from TRBV7-3 and TRBJ2-2, with 10 bases aligning to TRBD2. Germline values: CDR1 SGHTA, CDR2 FQGTGA. The CDR3 runs to 16 residues. J gave up 3 bases and V 6 bases, and 7 bases lay outside the gene matches. This CDR3 reads CASSSTSGTYTGELFF. The CDR3 nucleotides read TGTGCCAGCAGTTCAACTAGCGGGACCTACACCGGGGAGCTGTTTTTT.

This clone has more than one count but fewer than ten. V is TRBV5-4 and J is TRBJ2-2, with a possible D match to TRBD1 (5 bases). The germline V and J ends were trimmed by 4 bases and 1 base, with 5 bases remaining between them. CDR1 is SGHNT, CDR2 YYREEE, per germline (reference sequence). CDR3 size: 13 residues. Written as DNA, the CDR3 is TGTGCCAGCAGCAGGGGGAACACCGGGGAGCTGTTTTTT. This encodes CASSRGNTGELFF.

This clone was detected only a few times. The chain's CDR3 is CASMSWNTGELFF. The CDR3 nucleotides are TGTGCCAGCATGAGCTGGAACACCGGGGAGCTGTTTTTT. The V call is TRBV6-4, the J call TRBJ2-2, with no clear D. Germline-derived CDR1 and CDR2 are MRHNA and SNTAGT. The CDR3 contains 13 residues. V was trimmed by 7 bases and J by 1 base, leaving 7 bases between them.

This chain connects TRBV13 to TRBJ1-2; 8 nucleotides agree with TRBD1. V was pared by 1 base and J by 5 bases, with 6 bases of the junction left unmatched. From germline, CDR1 is PRHDT and CDR2 FYEKMQ (reference sequence). This CDR3 has 15 residues. This CDR3 reads CASSLVQGAGYGYTF. The DNA for the CDR3 is TGTGCCAGCAGCTTAGTCCAGGGGGCGGGGTATGGCTACACCTTC. Complete variable domain (other parts from reference TRBV13 and TRBJ1-2): AAGVIQSPRHLIKEKRETATLKCYPIPRHDTVYWYQQGPGQDPQFLISFYEKMQSDKGSIPDRFSAQQFSDYHSELNMSSLELGDSALYFCASSLVQGAGYGYTFGSGTRLTVV.

The CDR3 protein is CASSQRRAPQPQHF. CDR3 nucleotide sequence: TGCGCCAGCAGCCAAAGGAGGGCCCCTCAGCCCCAGCATTTT. This chain links TRBV4-3 with TRBJ1-5; D ambiguous. The germline gives CDR1 LGHNA, CDR2 YSLEER. The CDR3 loop spans 14 amino acids. V lost 2 bases to trimming and J lost 6 bases, with 11 bases between them.

This clone was recorded only once. The chain joins TRBV9 to TRBJ2-1; 8 positions match TRBD2. CDR3 length: 15 residues. The V and J ends lost 0 bases and 5 bases, in that order; junction bases with no gene match: 4. Looked up from germline, CDR1 is SGDLS and CDR2 is YYNGEE. CDR3 amino acids: CASSVDPSGHNEQFF. The CDR3 DNA is TGTGCCAGCAGCGTAGATCCTAGCGGGCACAATGAGCAGTTCTTC.

The chain has TRBV19 and TRBJ2-3; TRBD1 matches at 7 bases. V trimming: 7 bases; J trimming: 9 bases; junction bases outside the gene matches: 16. CDR3 size: 15 residues. Germline-derived CDR1 and CDR2 are LNHDA and SQIVND (reference sequence). The CDR3 region has the DNA TGTGCCAGTATGGTAGGGTCCTTCCCCAGGGGGACGCAGTATTTT. Translation: CASMVGSFPRGTQYF.

This clone was counted only a few times. The genes are TRBV2 and TRBJ2-7; a weak D match, TRBD1 (6 bases). Germline-derived CDR1 and CDR2 are SNHLY and FYNNEI. The CDR3 spans 13 residues. V was clipped by 4 bases and J by 6 bases, with 13 bases between them. CDR3 loop: CASSALQGIEQYF. As DNA, the CDR3 is TGTGCCAGCAGTGCTCTACAGGGAATCGAGCAGTACTTC.

The chain recombines TRBV28 with TRBJ2-7; no clear D. The CDR3 length is 12 residues. The ends were cut back, 1 base at V and 1 base at J, with 2 bases in the middle. Germline V gene lookup returns CDR1 MDHEN and CDR2 SYDVKM. The CDR3 spells CASSLLSYEQYF. CDR3 in DNA: TGTGCCAGCAGTTTATTATCCTACGAGCAGTACTTC.